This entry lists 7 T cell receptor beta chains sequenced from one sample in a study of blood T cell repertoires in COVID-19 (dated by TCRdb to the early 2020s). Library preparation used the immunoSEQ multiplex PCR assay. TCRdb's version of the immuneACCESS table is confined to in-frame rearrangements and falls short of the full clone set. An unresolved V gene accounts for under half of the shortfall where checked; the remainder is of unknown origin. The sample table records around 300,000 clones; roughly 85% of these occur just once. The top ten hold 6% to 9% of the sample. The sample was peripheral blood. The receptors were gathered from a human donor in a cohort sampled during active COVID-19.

CDR3 protein: CASSYSILGAAYGYTF. The CDR3 DNA reads TGTGCCAGCAGTTACTCGATCTTAGGGGCCGCCTATGGCTACACCTTC. The rearrangement joins TRBV6-5 to TRBJ1-2, with D perhaps matching TRBD1 (5 bases). Per germline, CDR1 MNHEY and CDR2 SVGAGI. CDR3 size: 16 residues. Between the trimmed V and J ends, which lost 0 bases and 4 bases, there was a span of 15 bases.

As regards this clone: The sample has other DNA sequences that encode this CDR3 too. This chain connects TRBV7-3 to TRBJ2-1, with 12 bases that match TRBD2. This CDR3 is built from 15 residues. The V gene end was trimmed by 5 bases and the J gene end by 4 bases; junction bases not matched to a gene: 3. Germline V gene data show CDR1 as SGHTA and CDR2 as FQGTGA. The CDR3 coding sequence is TGTGCCAGCAGCCCCACTAGCGGGGGGTACAATGAGCAGTTCTTC. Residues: CASSPTSGGYNEQFF.

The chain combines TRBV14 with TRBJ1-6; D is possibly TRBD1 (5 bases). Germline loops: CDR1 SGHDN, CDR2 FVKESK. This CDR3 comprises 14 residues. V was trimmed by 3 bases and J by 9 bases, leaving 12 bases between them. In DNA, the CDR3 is TGTGCCAGCAGCCAGCAATACAGGACTTCACCCCTCCACTTT. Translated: CASSQQYRTSPLHF.

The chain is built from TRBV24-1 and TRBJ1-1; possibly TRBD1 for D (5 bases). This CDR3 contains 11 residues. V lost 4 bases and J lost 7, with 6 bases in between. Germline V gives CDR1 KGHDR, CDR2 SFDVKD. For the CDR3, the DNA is TGTGCCACCAGTGAAGGGGTTGAAGCTTTCTTT. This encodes CATSEGVEAFF.

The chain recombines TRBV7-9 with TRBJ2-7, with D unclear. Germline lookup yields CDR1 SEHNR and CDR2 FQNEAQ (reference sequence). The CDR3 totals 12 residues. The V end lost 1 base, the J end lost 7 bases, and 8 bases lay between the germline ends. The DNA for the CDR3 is TGTGCCAGCAGCTTAGTCGTCGGGGAGCAGTACTTC. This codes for CASSLVVGEQYF.

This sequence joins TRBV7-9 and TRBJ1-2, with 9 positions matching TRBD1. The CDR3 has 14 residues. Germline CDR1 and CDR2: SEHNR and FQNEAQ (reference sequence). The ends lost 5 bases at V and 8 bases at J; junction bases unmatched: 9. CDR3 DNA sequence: TGTGCCAGCAGCCGGACAGGGGAAGATTGGGGCTACACCTTC. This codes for CASSRTGEDWGYTF.

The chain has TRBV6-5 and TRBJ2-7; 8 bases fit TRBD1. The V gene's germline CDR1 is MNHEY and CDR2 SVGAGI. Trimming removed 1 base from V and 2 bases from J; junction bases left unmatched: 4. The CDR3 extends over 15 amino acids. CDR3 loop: CASSYYDRGTYEQYF. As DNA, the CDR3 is TGTGCCAGCAGTTACTATGACAGGGGAACCTACGAGCAGTACTTC.